This T cell receptor (beta chain) was recorded in a study of identifying expanded T cells in peripheral blood. General study points: Across healthy donors, higher total template counts meant significantly greater approximately 2-week count variance. Technical replicates showed about 1.1 changed clones; approximately 2 weeks approximately 16; four weeks 19.

Clones were read by immunoSEQ multiplex PCR, and TCRdb kept only the in-frame ones, dropping some. The data contain 90,000 or so clones, around nine tenths of them singletons. Healthy donors had no documented immune events, such as infections, while sampled. As for this clone: The antigen remains undetermined.

This receptor was identified in a person between 18 and 75 years old in good health. Sequencing used blood.

The CDR3 here is CASSPGTGRYGYTF. The DNA of the CDR3 is TGTGCCAGCAGCCCCGGGACAGGGAGATATGGCTACACCTTC. The rearrangement links TRBV7-9 to TRBJ1-2; 9 bases map to TRBD1. V trimming: 5 bases; J trimming: 5 bases; junction bases outside the gene matches: 6. CDR1 is SEHNR, CDR2 FQNEAQ, per germline (reference sequence). The CDR3 has 14 amino acids.